This entry describes one TCR beta chain. This sample was included in a study of blood T cell repertoires in COVID-19. The CDR3 length is 14 residues. The ends lost 8 bases at V and 0 bases at J; junction bases unmatched: 3. Germline V gene lookup returns CDR1 LNHDA and CDR2 SQIVND (reference sequence). TCRdb's table, derived via immunoSEQ multiplex PCR, lists solely in-frame clones and lacks some. The data hold about 240,000 clones, with roughly four fifths observed a single time. The TCR comes from a woman in her seventies with acute or convalescent COVID-19. This rearrangement joins TRBV19 to TRBJ2-2; 7 bases agree with TRBD1. Source material: peripheral blood. Here the CDR3 reads CASSTGTNTGELFF. The CDR3, as DNA: TGTGCCAGTTCGACAGGGACGAACACCGGGGAGCTGTTTTTT.